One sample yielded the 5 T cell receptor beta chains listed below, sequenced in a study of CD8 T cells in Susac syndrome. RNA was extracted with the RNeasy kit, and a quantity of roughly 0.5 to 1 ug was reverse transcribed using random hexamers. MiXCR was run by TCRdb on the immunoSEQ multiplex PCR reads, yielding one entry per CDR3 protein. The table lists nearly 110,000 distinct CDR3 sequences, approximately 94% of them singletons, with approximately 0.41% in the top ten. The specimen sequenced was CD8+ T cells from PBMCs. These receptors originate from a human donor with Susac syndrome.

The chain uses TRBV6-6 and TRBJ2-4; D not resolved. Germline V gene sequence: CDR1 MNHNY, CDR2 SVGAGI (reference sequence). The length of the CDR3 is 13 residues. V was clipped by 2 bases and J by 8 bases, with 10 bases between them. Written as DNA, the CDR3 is TGTGCCAGCAGTTACAACCCCTCGGACATTCAGTACTTC. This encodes CASSYNPSDIQYF.

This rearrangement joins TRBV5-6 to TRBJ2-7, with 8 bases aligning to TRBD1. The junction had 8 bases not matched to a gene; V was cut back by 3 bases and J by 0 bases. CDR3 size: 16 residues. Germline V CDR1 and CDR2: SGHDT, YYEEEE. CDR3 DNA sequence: TGTGCCAGCAGCTCAAGACCGGGACAGGACTCCTACGAGCAGTACTTC. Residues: CASSSRPGQDSYEQYF.

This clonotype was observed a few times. The CDR3 nucleotides are TGTGCCAGCAGTTACTCGTTTGGCTACGAGCAGTACTTC. Translating gives CASSYSFGYEQYF. The V gene is TRBV6-5, the J gene TRBJ2-7; no reliable D call. V shed 0 bases and J shed 3 bases, with 6 bases lying between them. CDR1 MNHEY and CDR2 SVGAGI come from the germline V gene. The CDR3 runs 13 residues.

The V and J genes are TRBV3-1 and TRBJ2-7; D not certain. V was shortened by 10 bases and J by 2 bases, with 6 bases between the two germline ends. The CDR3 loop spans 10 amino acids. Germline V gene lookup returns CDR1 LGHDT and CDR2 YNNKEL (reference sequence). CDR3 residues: CANKPYEQYF. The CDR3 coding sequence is TGTGCCAACAAACCCTACGAGCAGTACTTC.

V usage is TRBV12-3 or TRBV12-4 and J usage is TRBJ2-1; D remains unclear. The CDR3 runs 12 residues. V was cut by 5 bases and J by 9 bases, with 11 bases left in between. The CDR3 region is CASSLPEREQFF. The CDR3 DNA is TGTGCCAGCAGTCTACCTGAGCGTGAGCAGTTCTTC.